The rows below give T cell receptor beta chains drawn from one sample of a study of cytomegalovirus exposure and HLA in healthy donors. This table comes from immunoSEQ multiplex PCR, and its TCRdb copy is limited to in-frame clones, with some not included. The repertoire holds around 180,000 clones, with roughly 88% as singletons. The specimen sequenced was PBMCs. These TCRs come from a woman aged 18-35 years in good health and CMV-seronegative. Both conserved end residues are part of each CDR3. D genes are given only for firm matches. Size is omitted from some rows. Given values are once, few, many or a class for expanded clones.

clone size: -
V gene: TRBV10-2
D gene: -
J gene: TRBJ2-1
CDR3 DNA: TGCGCCAGCAGGTGGGCAGACCATCCCCTCGGCTACAATGAGCAGTTCTTC
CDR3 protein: CASRWADHPLGYNEQFF

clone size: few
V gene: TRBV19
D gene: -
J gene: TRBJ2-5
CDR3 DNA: TGTGCCGCGGGGTATAGCGGCCAAGAGACCCAGTACTTC
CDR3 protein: CAAGYSGQETQYF

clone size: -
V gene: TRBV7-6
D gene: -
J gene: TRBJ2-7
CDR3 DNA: TGTGCCAGCAGCTTAGCGTCAACTAGCTCCTACGAGCAGTACTTC
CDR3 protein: CASSLASTSSYEQYF

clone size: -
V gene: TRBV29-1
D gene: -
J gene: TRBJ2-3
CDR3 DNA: TGCAGCGTTCTAAATACAGGGCGCACAGATACGCAGTATTTT
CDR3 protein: CSVLNTGRTDTQYF

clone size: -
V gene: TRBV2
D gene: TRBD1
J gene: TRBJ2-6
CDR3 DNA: TGTGCCAGCAGGTCGATGGGACAGGGGGCTGGGGCCAACGTCCTGACTTTC
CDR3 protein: CASRSMGQGAGANVLTF

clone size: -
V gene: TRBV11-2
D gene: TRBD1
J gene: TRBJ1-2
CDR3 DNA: TGTGCCAGCAGTACAGGACAGGCCCCTCATGGCTACACCTTC
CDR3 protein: CASSTGQAPHGYTF

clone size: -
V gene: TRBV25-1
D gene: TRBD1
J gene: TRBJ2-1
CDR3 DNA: TGTGCCAGCGGGGGGACAGGGACATCGGTTAATGAGCAGTTCTTC
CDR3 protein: CASGGTGTSVNEQFF

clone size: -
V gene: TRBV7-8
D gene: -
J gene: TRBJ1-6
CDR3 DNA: TGTACCAGCAGCTTAGCAGGCGGGGGCGGATTTAATTCACCCCTCCACTTT
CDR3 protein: CTSSLAGGGGFNSPLHF

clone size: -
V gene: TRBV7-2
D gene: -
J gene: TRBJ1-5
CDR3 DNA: TGTGCCAGCAGTAATGGCAATCAGCCCCAGCATTTT
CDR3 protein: CASSNGNQPQHF

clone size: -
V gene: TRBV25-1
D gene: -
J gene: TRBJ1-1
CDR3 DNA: TGTGCCAGCAGTGAAGAAGGGCGGGGGTTGAGCACTGAAGCTTTCTTT
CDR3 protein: CASSEEGRGLSTEAFF

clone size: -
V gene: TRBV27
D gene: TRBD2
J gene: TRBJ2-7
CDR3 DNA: TGTGCCAGCAGTTCCCCACTCCTAGCGGGATATACCTACGAGCAGTACTTC
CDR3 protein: CASSSPLLAGYTYEQYF

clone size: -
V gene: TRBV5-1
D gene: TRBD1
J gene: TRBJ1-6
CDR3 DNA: TGCGCCAGCAGCTTGGGGGACAGGGGTAATTCACCCCTCCACTTT
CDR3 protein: CASSLGDRGNSPLHF

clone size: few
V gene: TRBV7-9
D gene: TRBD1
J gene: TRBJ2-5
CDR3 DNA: TGTGCCAGCAGCTCCCGGACAGGGGGCGAGACCCAGTACTTC
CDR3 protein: CASSSRTGGETQYF

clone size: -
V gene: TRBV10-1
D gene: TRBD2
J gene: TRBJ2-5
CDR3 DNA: TGCGCCAGCAGTGAGGGCTGGCGGGGGGAACAAGAGACCCAGTACTTC
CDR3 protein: CASSEGWRGEQETQYF

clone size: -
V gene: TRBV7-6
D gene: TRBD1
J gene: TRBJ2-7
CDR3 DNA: TGTGCCAGCAGCAGCGACAGGGTCTACTCCTACGAGCAGTACTTC
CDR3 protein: CASSSDRVYSYEQYF

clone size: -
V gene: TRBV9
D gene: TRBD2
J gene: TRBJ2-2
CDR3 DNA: TGTGCCAGCAGCGTAGTCCCGGCGGGGGCCGGGGAGCTGTTTTTT
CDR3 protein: CASSVVPAGAGELFF

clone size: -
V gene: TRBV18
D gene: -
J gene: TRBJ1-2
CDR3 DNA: TGTGCCAGCTCCCAACAGGCAGGGGTCAACCGTAACTATGGCTACACCTTC
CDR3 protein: CASSQQAGVNRNYGYTF

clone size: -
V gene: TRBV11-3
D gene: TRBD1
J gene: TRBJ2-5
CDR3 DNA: TGTGCCAGCAGCTTAACCCCGACAGGGGGTGGGGAGACCCAGTACTTC
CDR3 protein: CASSLTPTGGGETQYF

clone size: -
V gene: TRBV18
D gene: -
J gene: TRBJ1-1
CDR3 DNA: TGTGCCAGCTCACCCCGAACCAGGGGCGGCACTGAAGCTTTCTTT
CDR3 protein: CASSPRTRGGTEAFF

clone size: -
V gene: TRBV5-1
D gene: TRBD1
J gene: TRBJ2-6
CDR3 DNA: TGCGCCAGCAGCTACGAGGGACAGACGGGCGTCCTGACTTTC
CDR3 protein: CASSYEGQTGVLTF

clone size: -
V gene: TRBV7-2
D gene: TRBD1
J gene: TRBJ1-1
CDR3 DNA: TGTGCCAGCAGCCTGGGACAGTTGAACACTGAAGCTTTCTTT
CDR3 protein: CASSLGQLNTEAFF

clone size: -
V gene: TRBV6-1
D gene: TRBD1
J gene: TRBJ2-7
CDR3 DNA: TGTGCCAGCAGTGAAGCTACCGGGACAGCGCTCGAGCAGTACTTC
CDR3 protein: CASSEATGTALEQYF

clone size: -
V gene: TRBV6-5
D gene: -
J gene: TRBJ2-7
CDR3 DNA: TGTGCCAGCAGTTACTCACAGGCGACCTACGAGCAGTACTTC
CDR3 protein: CASSYSQATYEQYF

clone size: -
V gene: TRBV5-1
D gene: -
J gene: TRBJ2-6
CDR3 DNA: TGCGCCAGCAGCTTGGACAGGGTCTCTGGGGCCAACGTCCTGACTTTC
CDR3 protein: CASSLDRVSGANVLTF

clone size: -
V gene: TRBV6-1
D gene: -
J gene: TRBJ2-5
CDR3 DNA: TGTGCCAGCATGACGACAGCCTGGGAGACCCAGTACTTC
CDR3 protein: CASMTTAWETQYF

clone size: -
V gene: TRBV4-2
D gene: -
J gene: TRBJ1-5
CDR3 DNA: TGTGCCAGCAGCCAAGTAGCAGGGAATCAGCCCCAGCATTTT
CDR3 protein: CASSQVAGNQPQHF

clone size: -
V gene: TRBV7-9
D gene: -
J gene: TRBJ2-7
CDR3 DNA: TGTGCCAGCAGCTTATCCCACAGGGATCACGAGCAGTACTTC
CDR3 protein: CASSLSHRDHEQYF

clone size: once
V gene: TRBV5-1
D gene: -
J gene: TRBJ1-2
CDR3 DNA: TGCGCCAGCAGCGCGGACAGCAACTATGGCTACACCTTC
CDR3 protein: CASSADSNYGYTF

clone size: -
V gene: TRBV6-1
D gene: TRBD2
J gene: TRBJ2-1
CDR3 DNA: TGTGCCAGCACCAACGGGGGGAATGAGCAGTTCTTC
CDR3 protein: CASTNGGNEQFF

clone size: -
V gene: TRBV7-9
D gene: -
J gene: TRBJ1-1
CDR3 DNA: TGTGCCAGCAGCTTAGCGTCGGGGGGCCGGACTGAAGCTTTCTTT
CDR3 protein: CASSLASGGRTEAFF

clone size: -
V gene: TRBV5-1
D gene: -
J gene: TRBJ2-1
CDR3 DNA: TGCGCCAGCAGAGTAGCAGTCAATGAGCAGTTCTTC
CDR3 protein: CASRVAVNEQFF

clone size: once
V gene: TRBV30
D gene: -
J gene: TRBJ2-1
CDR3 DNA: TGTGCCTGGAGTGGAGGTCGGTACAATGAGCAGTTCTTC
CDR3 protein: CAWSGGRYNEQFF

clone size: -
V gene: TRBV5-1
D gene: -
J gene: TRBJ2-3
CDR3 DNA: TGCGCCAGCAGCTTACTAGACAGGCTAGCCACAGATACGCAGTATTTT
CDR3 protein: CASSLLDRLATDTQYF

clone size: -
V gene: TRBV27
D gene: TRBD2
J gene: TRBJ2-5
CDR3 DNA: TGTGCCAGCAGTTTGAAGGGAGCGGGGGGGACCCGAGAGACCCAGTACTTC
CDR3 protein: CASSLKGAGGTRETQYF

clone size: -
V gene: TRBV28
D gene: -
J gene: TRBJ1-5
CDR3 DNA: TGTGCCAGCAGTTTCTCCGCGACAGCGTCTCAGCCCCAGCATTTT
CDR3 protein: CASSFSATASQPQHF

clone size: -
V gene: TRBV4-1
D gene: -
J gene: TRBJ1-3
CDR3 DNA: TGCGCCAGCAGCCAAGAATCTGACTGGAGGGACACCATATATTTT
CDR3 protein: CASSQESDWRDTIYF

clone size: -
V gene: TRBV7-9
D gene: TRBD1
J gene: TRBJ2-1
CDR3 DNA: TGTGCCAGCAGCTCCGACAGGGGTGGAGATGAGCAGTTCTTC
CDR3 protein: CASSSDRGGDEQFF

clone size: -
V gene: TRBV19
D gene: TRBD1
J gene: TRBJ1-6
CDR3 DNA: TGTGCCAGTAGTGACCGCACAGGGGTTGGTTCACCCCTCCACTTT
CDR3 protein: CASSDRTGVGSPLHF

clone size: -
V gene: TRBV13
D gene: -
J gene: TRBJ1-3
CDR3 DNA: TGTGCCAGCAGCTTAGGCCTGGGGGGGCCTGGAAACACCATATATTTT
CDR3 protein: CASSLGLGGPGNTIYF

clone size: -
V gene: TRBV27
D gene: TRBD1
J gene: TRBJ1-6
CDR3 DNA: TGTGCCAGCAGAGAATTACAGGGGGAGGACTATAATTCACCCCTCCACTTT
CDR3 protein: CASRELQGEDYNSPLHF

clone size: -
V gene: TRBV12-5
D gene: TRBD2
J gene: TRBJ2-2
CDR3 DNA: TGTGCTAGTGGAACAGCGGGACTCACGAACACCGGGGAGCTGTTTTTT
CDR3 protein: CASGTAGLTNTGELFF

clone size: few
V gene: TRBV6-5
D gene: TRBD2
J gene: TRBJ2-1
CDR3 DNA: TGTGCCAGCAGTTACGAGGGACTAGCGGGAAGTGAGCAGTTCTTC
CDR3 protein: CASSYEGLAGSEQFF

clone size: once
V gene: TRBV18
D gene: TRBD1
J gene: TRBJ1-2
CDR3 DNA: TGTGCCAGCTCACCAGGTTTGAGGGGGCGAAGATTGGACTATGGCTACACCTTC
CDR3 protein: CASSPGLRGRRLDYGYTF

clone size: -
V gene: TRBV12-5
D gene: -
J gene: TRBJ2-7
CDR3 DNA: TGTGCTAGTGGTTTGGTACGCTTCGGGGAGCCCTCCTACGAGCAGTACTTC
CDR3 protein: CASGLVRFGEPSYEQYF

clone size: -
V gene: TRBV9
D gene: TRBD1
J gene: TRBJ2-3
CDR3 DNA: TGTGCCAGCAGCGTGACAGGGACAGATACGCAGTATTTT
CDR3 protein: CASSVTGTDTQYF

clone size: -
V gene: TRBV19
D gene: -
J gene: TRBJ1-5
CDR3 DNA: TGTGCCAGTAGTATGGCCGAGGTGGAGCCCCAGCATTTT
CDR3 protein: CASSMAEVEPQHF